These 2 T cell receptor beta chains were all obtained from the same sample, sequenced in a study of tumor-infiltrating lymphocytes in primary liver carcinoma. A primer in the constant region served to generate TCR beta cDNA from 450 to 650 ng of total RNA. Modified slightly, ARM-PCR produced TCR beta libraries over three nested multiplex PCR rounds. PCR rounds one and two used TRBV1-TRBV30 forward primers with a C-beta reverse primer for roughly 10 cycles each. TCRdb recomputed calls from the multiplex PCR reads with MiXCR, one row per CDR3 protein. The sample includes about 100,000 distinct CDR3 sequences, around three quarters seen only once; the top ten take more than 8%. Without any cell sorting, roughly 18-31 mg of bulk tissue yielded co-extracted RNA and DNA. Sequenced input: liver tumor tissue from sampling region 5. The subset here: tumor region T5, tumor centre. Source of these receptors: a woman aged 60-75 years with primary liver carcinoma and hepatitis B virus infection.

In the case of this clonotype: No conserved phenylalanine or tryptophan is present at the end of the CDR3, so a read error is the likely explanation. The V gene is TRBV6-1, the J gene TRBJ2-1; 8 nucleotides agree with TRBD1. The V gene's germline CDR1 is MNHNS and CDR2 SASEGT. CDR3 length: 14 residues. As DNA, the CDR3 is TGTGCCGGCAGTGAGCAACAGGGGGTTTCTGAGCAGTTCTCC. This translates into CAGSEQQGVSEQFS.

The gene calls are TRBV18 and TRBJ1-3; tentative D call: TRBD1 (6 bases). The V end lost 3 bases, the J end lost 0 bases, and 21 bases lay between the germline ends. Looked up from germline, CDR1 is KGHSH and CDR2 is LQKENI. CDR3 length: 19 amino acids. CDR3 in DNA: TGTGCCAGCTCACCGATGGCTACCGGGGGGCTCAGCTCTGGAAACACCATATATTTT. This gives the protein CASSPMATGGLSSGNTIYF.